The source of this T cell receptor beta chain is a study of T cell changes during pregnancy in multiple sclerosis (dated by TCRdb to the late 2010s). Some background on the complete study: The study examined how the T cell repertoire changed over the course of pregnancy in women with multiple sclerosis.

V is pared back by 3 bases and J by 0 bases, with 16 bases lying between the germline termini. The germline V gene gives CDR1 as SGDLS and CDR2 as YYNGEE. The CDR3 runs 16 residues from the cysteine to the phenylalanine. Only CDR3 DNA is held: 48 bases, read in frame from base 1. The library was prepared using the immunoSEQ multiplex PCR assay. In its TCRdb copy, this immuneACCESS table keeps in-frame sequences only and misses some clones. Where compared with another copy, unresolved V genes explain less than half of these, and the others have no known cause. For this sample the table gives 120,000 or so clones, of which roughly 92% were detected only once. Jointly, the top ten make up roughly 5.7% of the sample. About this clone itself: The antigen this receptor binds is unknown. No base quality information exists; no much larger clone differs at one position.

This specimen was peripheral blood, taken before pregnancy. The chain is encoded by TRBV9 joined to TRBJ2-7; TRBD2 is a possible D gene, resting on 7 matching bases. The sequence was obtained from a female donor with multiple sclerosis, enrolled in a pregnancy study. The CDR3 in this case is CASSDEGGRSSYEQYF. The DNA sequence is TGTGCCAGCAGCGACGAGGGGGGGCGAAGCTCCTACGAGCAGTACTTC.